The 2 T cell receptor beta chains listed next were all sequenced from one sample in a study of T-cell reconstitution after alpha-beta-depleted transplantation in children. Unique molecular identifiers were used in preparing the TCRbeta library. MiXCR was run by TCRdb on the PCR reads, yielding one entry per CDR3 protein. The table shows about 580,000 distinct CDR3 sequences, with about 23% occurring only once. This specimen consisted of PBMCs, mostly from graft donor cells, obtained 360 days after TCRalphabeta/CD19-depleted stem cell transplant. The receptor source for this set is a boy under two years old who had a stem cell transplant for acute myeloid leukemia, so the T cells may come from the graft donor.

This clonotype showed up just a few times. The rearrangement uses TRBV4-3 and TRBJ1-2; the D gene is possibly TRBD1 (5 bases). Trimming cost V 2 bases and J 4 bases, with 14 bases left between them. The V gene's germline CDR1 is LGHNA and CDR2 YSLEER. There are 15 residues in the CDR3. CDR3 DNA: TGCGCCAGCAGCCAAACGGAACAGGCCCCCTATGGCTACACCTTC. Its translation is CASSQTEQAPYGYTF.

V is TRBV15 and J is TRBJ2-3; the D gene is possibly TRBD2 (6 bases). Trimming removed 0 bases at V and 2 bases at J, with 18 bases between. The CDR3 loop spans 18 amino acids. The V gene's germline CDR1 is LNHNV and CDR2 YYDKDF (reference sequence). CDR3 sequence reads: CATSRDDLRRAPTDTQYF. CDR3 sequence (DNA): TGTGCCACCAGCAGAGATGATCTGCGGAGGGCACCCACAGATACGCAGTATTTT.